The clone carrying this TCR beta chain occurred many times. This sample was taken from a study of low-dose radiotherapy and immunotherapy resistance in tumors. First-strand cDNA relied on TRAV- and TRBV-specific primers spanning alpha and beta chains. TCR amplification involved around 22 PCR cycles with a constant-region primer and V-primer adapter. By in vitro transcription, the isolated mRNA was amplified. TCRdb redid the calling of the reads with MiXCR, one entry per CDR3 protein. The sample gives approximately 30,000 distinct CDR3 sequences, about 53% of which show up once; 5.7% is in the top ten. This CDR3 is built from 11 residues. Germline values: CDR1 SGHRS, CDR2 YFSETQ. Trimming cost V 1 base and J 6 bases, with 3 bases left between them. Time point described: after trial treatment. Treatment defined: LDRT plus nivolumab, ipilimumab, low-dose cyclophosphamide and aspirin (RACIN trial).

This specimen was PBMCs, taken after low-dose radiotherapy plus immunotherapy. The source of this sequence is a male donor with gallbladder cancer. V and J are TRBV5-1 and TRBJ2-3; no clear D gene. In nucleotides, the CDR3 is TGCGCCAGCAGCTTGTACGATACGCAGTATTTT. This encodes CASSLYDTQYF.